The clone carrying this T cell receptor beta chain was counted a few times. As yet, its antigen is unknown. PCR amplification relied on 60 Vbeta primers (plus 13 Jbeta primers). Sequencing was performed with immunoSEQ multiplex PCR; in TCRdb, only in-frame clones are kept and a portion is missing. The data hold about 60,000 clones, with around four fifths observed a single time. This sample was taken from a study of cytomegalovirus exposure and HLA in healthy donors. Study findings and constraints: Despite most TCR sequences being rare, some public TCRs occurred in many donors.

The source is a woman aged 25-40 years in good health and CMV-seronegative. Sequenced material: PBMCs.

CDR3 amino acids: CASSEGTGAEQFF. CDR3 DNA: TGTGCCAGCAGCGAGGGAACAGGGGCTGAGCAGTTCTTC. The chain combines TRBV5-6 with TRBJ2-1, with 7 bases fitting TRBD1. CDR1 is SGHDT and CDR2 is YYEEEE in the germline V gene. The CDR3 loop spans 13 amino acids. V shed 4 bases, J shed 9 bases, and the junction held 7 bases outside the gene matches.